This TCR beta chain was retrieved from a study of Ad26.COV2.S vaccination and SARS-CoV-2 variants (dated by TCRdb to about 2021). About the full investigation: Vaccine-arm donors were drawn from COV1001, a multicentre, randomized, double-blind, placebo-controlled phase I-IIa trial of Ad26.COV2.S in healthy adults. Dosing of Ad26.COV2.S was intramuscular, at either 5x10^10 or 1x10^11 viral particles, delivered as one shot or as two shots spaced 56 days apart. The specificity and breadth of SARS-CoV-2-reactive T cell receptors after Ad26.COV2.S vaccination were assessed by TCRbeta repertoire sequencing. A total of around 32 samples were included in the TCR-sequenced set, comprising 19 Ad26.COV2.S vaccine recipients, 5 placebo recipients and 8 SARS-CoV-2 convalescent individuals. Trial participants were randomized into five groups of five: low-dose or high-dose Ad26.COV2.S given once or twice, or placebo on both occasions. Investigators did not know the trial group allocation while performing experiments and assessing outcomes. What the research found in general, with its limitations: The study was not powered to compare responses between vaccine doses or regimens. After vaccination, substantial breadth of spike-specific CD8+ and CD4+ T cell responses was reported. The authors noted that total T cell responses may have been underestimated by the TCR breadth and depth analyses. Higher spike-specific TCR breadth was observed in Ad26.COV2.S recipients than in placebo recipients (P = 0.0014). Vaccine and placebo recipients had comparable non-spike TCR breadth, which fits with the vaccine containing only spike.

CDR1 SGHRS and CDR2 YFSETQ were looked up in the germline V gene. There are 16 amino acids in the CDR3, from cysteine to phenylalanine inclusive. Of the read, only the CDR3 DNA is kept; its 48 bases are in frame from base 1. V is cut by 1 base and J by 6 bases, and the space between the germline ends is 14 bases. The sample's treatment or condition label, in plain terms: roughly 19 received Ad26.COV2.S at low or high dose, single or two shots; about 5 received placebo; per-sample allocation not given. Repertoires of vaccine and placebo recipients were sequenced from samples collected on day 63 after the first injection. Cohort 1b enrolled around 24 adults aged 18-55 years at a single site in Boston, USA, between 29 July and 7 August 2020. Ad26.COV2.S consisted of a replication-incompetent adenovirus type 26 vector by which a prefusion-stabilized SARS-CoV-2 spike protein from the original Wuhan strain was expressed.

The immunoSEQ Assay was used to sequence TCRbeta CDR3 regions. After extraction, genomic DNA underwent amplification by bias-controlled multiplex PCR, followed by high-throughput sequencing. The authors processed their data as follows. To quantify the absolute abundance of each unique TCRbeta CDR3 region, sequences were collapsed and filtered. T cell fraction was estimated by normalizing TCRbeta template counts to usable DNA, which was measured by amplifying reference genes present in all nucleated cells. Repertoire TCRs were annotated as SARS-CoV-2-specific when V gene, CDR3 amino acid sequence and J gene were exactly matched to a known reactive TCR set. The reference SARS-CoV-2 TCR set was derived from MIRA and filtered for enrichment in COVID-19-positive ImmuneCODE repertoires, a step that removed public or cross-reactive TCRs. Using the MIRA antigens, annotated TCRs were further analysed by specific ORF or by position within an ORF. Breadth was defined as annotated unique rearrangements over total unique productive rearrangements; depth was the summed frequency of those rearrangements. Two-sided Wilcoxon rank-sum tests were used to compare TCR breadth between groups. Held by TCRdb, this immuneACCESS table contains in-frame sequences only and omits some clones. Under half of the omission traces to an unresolved V gene where checked; the cause of the rest is unknown. V and J calls and clone size follow that table, whereas D and trimming were derived from the DNA. The sample profile shows around 450,000 clones; nearly 90% of them were found once. Together, the top ten hold about 2.5% of the sample.

A note on this clone: Its target antigen remains unknown. No clone much larger than this one lies a single base away; base qualities are absent.

The sample was peripheral blood, taken in a trial of Ad26.COV2.S vaccine versus placebo. This receptor was obtained from a person aged 18 to 59 who received the Ad26.COV2.S COVID-19 vaccine or a placebo. Rearrangement joined TRBV5-1 to TRBJ1-6; confidence is insufficient to name the D gene. The CDR3 region: CASSLRPRGGNSPLHF. The DNA is TGCGCCAGCAGCTTGAGACCCCGTGGAGGTAATTCACCCCTCCACTTT. The full variable domain, completed from the reference TRBV5-1 and TRBJ1-6 proteins outside the CDR3, reads KAGVTQTPRYLIKTRGQQVTLSCSPISGHRSVSWYQQTPGQGLQFLFEYFSETQRNKGNFPGRFSGRQFSNSRSEMNVSTLELGDSALYLCASSLRPRGGNSPLHFGNGTRLTVT.